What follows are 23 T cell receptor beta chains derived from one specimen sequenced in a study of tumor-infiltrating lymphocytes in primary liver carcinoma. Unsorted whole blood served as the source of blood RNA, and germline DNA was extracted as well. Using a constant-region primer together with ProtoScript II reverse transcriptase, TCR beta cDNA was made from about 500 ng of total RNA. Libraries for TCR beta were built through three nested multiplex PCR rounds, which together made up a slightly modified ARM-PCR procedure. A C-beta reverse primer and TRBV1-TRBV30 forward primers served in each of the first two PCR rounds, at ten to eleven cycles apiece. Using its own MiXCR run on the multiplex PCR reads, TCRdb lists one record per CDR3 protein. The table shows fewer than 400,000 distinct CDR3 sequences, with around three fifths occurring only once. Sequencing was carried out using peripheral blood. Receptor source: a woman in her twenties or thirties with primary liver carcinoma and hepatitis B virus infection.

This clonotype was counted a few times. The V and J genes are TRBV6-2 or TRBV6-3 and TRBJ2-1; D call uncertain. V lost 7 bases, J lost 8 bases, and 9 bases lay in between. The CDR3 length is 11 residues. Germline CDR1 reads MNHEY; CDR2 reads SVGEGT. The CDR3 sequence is CASTDLDEQFF. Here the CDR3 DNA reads TGTGCCAGCACCGACCTGGATGAGCAGTTCTTC.

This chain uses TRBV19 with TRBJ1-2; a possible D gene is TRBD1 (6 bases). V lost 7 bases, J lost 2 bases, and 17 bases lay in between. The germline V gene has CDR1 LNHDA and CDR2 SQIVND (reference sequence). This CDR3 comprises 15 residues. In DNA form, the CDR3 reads TGTGCCAGTACCACAGGCGGGGGACAAAACTATGGCTACACCTTC. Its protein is CASTTGGGQNYGYTF.

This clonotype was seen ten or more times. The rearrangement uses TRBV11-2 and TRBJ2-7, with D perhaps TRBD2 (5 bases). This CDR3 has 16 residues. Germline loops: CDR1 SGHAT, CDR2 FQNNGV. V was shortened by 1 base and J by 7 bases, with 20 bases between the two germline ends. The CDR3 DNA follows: TGTGCCAGCAGCTTAGTGGTAGGGATGGGAGCGCGGGAGCAGTACTTC. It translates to CASSLVVGMGAREQYF.

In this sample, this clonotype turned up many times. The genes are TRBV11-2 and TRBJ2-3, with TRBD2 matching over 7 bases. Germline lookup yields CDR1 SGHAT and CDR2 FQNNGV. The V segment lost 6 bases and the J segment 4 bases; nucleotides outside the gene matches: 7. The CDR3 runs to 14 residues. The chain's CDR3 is CASRRGRGSDTQYF. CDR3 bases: TGTGCCAGCAGGCGCGGGAGAGGGTCAGATACGCAGTATTTT.

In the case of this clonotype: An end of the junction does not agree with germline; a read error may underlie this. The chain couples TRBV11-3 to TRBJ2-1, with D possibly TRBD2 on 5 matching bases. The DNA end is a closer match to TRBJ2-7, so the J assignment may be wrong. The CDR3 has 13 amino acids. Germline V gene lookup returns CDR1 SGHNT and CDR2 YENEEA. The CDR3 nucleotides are TGTACCAGCAGCGACACGGGGTACAATGAGCAGTACTTC. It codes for CTSSDTGYNEQYF.

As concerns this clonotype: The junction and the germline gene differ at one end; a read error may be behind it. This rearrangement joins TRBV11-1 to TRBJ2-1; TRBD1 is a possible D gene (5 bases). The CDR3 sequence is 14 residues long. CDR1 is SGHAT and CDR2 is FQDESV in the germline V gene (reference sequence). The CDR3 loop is CANSPTGALGEQFF. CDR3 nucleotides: TGTGCCAACAGCCCAACTGGGGCCCTGGGTGAGCAGTTCTTC.

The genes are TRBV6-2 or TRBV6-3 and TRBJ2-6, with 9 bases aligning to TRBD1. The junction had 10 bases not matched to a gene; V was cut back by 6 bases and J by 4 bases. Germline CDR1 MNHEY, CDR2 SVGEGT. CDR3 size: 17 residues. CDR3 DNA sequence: TGTGCCAGCAGAGCGGGACAGGGAACCCTGGGGGCCAACGTCCTGACTTTC. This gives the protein CASRAGQGTLGANVLTF.

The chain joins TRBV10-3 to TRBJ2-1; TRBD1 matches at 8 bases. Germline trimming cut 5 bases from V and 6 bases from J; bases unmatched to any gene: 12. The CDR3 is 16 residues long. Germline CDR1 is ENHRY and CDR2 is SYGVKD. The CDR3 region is CAISKSAGQATNEQFF. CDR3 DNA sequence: TGTGCCATCAGTAAATCGGCGGGACAGGCGACCAATGAGCAGTTCTTC.

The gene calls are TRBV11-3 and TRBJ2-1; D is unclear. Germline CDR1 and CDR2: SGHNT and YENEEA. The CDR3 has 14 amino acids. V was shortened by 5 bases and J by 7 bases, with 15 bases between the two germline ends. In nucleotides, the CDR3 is TGTGCCAGCAGCCGAGTTCTGGAAGCAAATGAGCAGTTCTTC. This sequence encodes CASSRVLEANEQFF. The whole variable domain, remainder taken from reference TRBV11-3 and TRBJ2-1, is EAGVVQSPRYKIIEKKQPVAFWCNPISGHNTLYWYLQNLGQGPELLIRYENEEAVDDSQLPKDRFSAERLKGVDSTLKIQPAELGDSAVYLCASSRVLEANEQFFGPGTRLTVL.

The CDR3: CASQRTGSSTDTQYF. The CDR3 DNA is TGTGCCAGCCAAAGGACAGGATCTAGCACAGATACGCAGTATTTT. The chain links TRBV6-1 to TRBJ2-3; 7 bases are a match to TRBD1. Germline V gene lookup returns CDR1 MNHNS and CDR2 SASEGT. The CDR3 length is 15 residues. The ends lost 8 bases at V and 0 bases at J; junction bases unmatched: 8.

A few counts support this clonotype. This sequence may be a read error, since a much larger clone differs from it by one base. The CDR3 region is CASNWGHKNTEAFF. CDR3 in DNA: TGTGCCAGCAATTGGGGACATAAGAACACTGAAGCTTTCTTT. The V gene is TRBV12-3 or TRBV12-4, the J gene TRBJ1-1; weak D call: TRBD1 (6 bases). The CDR3 length is 14 residues. The V and J ends lost 7 bases and 1 base respectively, with 13 bases between them.

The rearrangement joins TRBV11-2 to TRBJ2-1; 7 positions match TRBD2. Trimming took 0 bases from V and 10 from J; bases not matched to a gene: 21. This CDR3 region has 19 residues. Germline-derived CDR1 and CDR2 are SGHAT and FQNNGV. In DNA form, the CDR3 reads TGTGCCAGCAGCTTAGATCGTTTGGGCACTAGCGTGAGGGTCTGGGAGCAGTTCTTC. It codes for CASSLDRLGTSVRVWEQFF.

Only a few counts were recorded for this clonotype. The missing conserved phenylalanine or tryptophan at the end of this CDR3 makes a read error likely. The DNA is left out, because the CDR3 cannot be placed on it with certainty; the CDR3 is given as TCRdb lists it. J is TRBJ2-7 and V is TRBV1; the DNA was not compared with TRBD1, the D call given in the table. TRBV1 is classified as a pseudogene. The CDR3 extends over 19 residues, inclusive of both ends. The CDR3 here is CTSSQEVGNRDGSSYEQYL.

CDR3 sequence: CASSLIGGELFF. The CDR3 DNA is TGTGCCAGCAGCCTAATAGGCGGGGAGCTGTTTTTT. This chain links TRBV5-6 with TRBJ2-2; D is unresolved. With 4 bases removed from V and 7 bases from J, the gap between germline ends came to 8 bases. Germline assignment: CDR1 SGHDT and CDR2 YYEEEE. This CDR3 is built from 12 residues. Filled out from reference TRBV5-6 and TRBJ2-2, the complete variable domain reads DAGVTQSPTHLIKTRGQQVTLRCSPKSGHDTVSWYQQALGQGPQFIFQYYEEEERQRGNFPDRFSGHQFPNYSSELNVNALLLGDSALYLCASSLIGGELFFGEGSRLTVL.

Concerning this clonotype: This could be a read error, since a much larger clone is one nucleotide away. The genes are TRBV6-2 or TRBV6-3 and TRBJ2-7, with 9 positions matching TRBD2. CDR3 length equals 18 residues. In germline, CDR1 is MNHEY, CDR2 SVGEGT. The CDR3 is CVSSPGGRARRFSYEQYF. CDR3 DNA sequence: TGTGTCAGCAGTCCGGGCGGGAGGGCACGTCGTTTTTCCTACGAGCAGTACTTC.

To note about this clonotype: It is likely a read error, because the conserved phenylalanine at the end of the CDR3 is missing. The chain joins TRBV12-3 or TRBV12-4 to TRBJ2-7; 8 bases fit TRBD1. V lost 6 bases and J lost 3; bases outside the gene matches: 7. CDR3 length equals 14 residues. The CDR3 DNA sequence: TGTGCCAGCAGGCAGGGGGCGGGGATCTACGAGCAGTACTCC. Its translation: CASRQGAGIYEQYS.

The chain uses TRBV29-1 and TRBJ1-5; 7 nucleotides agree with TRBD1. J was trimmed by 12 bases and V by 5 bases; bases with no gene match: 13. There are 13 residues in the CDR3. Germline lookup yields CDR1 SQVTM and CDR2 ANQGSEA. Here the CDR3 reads CSVNTGVGQLQHF. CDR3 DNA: TGCAGCGTTAATACAGGGGTCGGTCAACTCCAGCATTTT. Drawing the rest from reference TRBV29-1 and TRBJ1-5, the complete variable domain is SAVISQKPSRDICQRGTSLTIQCQVDSQVTMMFWYRQQPGQSLTLIATANQGSEATYESGFVIDKFPISRPNLTFSTLTVSNMSPEDSSIYLCSVNTGVGQLQHFGDGTRLSIL.

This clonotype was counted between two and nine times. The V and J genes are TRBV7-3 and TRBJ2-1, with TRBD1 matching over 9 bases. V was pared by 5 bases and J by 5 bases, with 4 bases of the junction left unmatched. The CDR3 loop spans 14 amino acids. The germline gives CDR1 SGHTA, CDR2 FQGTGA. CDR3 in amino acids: CASSPGQGNNEQFF. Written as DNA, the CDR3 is TGTGCCAGCAGCCCGGGACAGGGTAACAATGAGCAGTTCTTC.

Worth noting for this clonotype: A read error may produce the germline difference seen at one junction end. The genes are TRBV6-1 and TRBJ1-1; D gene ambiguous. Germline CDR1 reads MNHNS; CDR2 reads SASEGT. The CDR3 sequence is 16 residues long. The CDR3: CASSQRDRALNTEAFF. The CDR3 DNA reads TGTGCCAGCAGCCAAAGAGACCGGGCCTTGAACACCGAAGCTTTCTTT.

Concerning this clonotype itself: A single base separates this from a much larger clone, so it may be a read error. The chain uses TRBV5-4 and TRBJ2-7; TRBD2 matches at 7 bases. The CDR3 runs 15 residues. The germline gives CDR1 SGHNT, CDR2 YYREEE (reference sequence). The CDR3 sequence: CASSLEAGPSYEEYF. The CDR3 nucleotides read TGTGCCAGCAGCTTGGAAGCGGGGCCTTCCTACGAGGAGTACTTC.

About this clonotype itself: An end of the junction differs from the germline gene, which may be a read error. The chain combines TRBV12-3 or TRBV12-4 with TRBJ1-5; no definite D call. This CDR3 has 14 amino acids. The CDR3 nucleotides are TGTGCCAGCAGTTTCCGGTTCCCCAATCAGCACCAGCATTTT. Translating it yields CASSFRFPNQHQHF.

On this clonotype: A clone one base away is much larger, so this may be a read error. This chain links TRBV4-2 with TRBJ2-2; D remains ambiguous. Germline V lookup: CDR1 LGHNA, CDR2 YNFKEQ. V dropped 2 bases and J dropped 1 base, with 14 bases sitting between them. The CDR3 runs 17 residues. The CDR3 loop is CASSQRKGRLNTGELFF. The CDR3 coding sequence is TGTGCCAGCAGCCAAAGAAAGGGCAGGTTGAACACCGGGGAGCTGTTTTTT.

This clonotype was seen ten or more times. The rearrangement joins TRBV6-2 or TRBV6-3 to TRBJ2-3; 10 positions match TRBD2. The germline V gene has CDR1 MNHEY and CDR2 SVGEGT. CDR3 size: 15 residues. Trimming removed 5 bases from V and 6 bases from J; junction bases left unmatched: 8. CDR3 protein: CASSNRGLALDTQYF. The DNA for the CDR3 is TGTGCCAGCAGTAACAGGGGACTAGCGTTGGATACGCAGTATTTT.